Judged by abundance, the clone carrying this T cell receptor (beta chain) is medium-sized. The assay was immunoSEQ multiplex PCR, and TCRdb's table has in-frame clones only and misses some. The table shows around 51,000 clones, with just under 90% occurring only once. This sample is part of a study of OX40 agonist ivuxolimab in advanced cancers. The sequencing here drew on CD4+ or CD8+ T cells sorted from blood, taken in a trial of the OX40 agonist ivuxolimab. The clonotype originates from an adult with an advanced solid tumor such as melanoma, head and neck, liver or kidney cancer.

CDR3 nucleotide sequence: TGTGCCAGCCCAATTGGAGACGGGGGGAGCTCCTACAATGAGCAGTTCTTC. This translates into CASPIGDGGSSYNEQFF. The chain combines TRBV2 with TRBJ2-1; 7 nucleotides match TRBD2. Trimming at V came to 8 bases and at J to 0 bases, leaving 13 bases not matched to a gene. CDR1 and CDR2 (germline): SNHLY, FYNNEI. The CDR3 consists of 17 residues.